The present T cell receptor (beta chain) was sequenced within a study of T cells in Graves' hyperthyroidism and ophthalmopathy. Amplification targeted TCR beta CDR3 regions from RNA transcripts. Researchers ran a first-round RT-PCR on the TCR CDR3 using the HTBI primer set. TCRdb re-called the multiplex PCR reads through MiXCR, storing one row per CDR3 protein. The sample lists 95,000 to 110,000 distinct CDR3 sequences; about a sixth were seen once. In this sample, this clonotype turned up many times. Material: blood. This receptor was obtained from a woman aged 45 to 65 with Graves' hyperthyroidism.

Here the CDR3 reads CASSSLGTFPYEQYF. In nucleotides, the CDR3 is TGTGCCAGCAGCTCCTTAGGGACTTTTCCCTACGAGCAGTACTTC. This chain joins TRBV7-8 and TRBJ2-7; possibly TRBD2 for D (6 bases). The CDR3 runs to 15 residues. CDR1 and CDR2 (germline): SGHVS, FQNEAQ. Trimming removed 4 bases from V and 2 bases from J, with 15 bases in between. Based on the CDR3 plus reference TRBV7-8 and TRBJ2-7, the full variable domain is GAGVSQSPRYKVAKRGQDVALRCDPISGHVSLFWYQQALGQGPEFLTYFQNEAQLDKSGLPSDRFFAERPEGSVSTLKIQRTQQEDSAVYLCASSSLGTFPYEQYFGPGTRLTVT.